These 10 T cell receptor beta chains share one sample of origin, sequenced in a study of cytomegalovirus exposure and HLA in healthy donors. The PCR used 60 Vbeta and 13 Jbeta primers. Clones were read by immunoSEQ multiplex PCR, and TCRdb kept only the in-frame ones, dropping some. The profile shows 150,000 to 200,000 clones, over 75% of them singletons. Source material: PBMCs. These receptors all come from a woman aged 18-30 years in good health and CMV-seronegative.

The rearrangement links TRBV28 to TRBJ1-5; TRBD1 is a possible D gene (6 bases). This CDR3 contains 15 residues. CDR1 is MDHEN, CDR2 SYDVKM, per germline. V lost 7 bases and J 7 bases, leaving 20 bases between the germline ends. Written as DNA, the CDR3 is TGTGCCAGCACCCCCTTCGAACAGGGTGGCCAGCCCCAGCATTTT. Its translation: CASTPFEQGGQPQHF.

V and J are TRBV6-1 and TRBJ2-7; weak D call: TRBD2 (5 bases). The CDR3 runs 11 residues. Deletions cut 5 bases from V and 6 bases from J, with 8 bases between. Per the germline V gene, CDR1 is MNHNS and CDR2 is SASEGT. The CDR3 DNA sequence: TGTGCCAGCAGTTACCGGGGCGAGCAGTACTTC. Protein product: CASSYRGEQYF.

The chain has TRBV11-2 and TRBJ1-3, with D possibly being TRBD1 (6 bases). The germline CDR1 and CDR2 sequences are SGHAT and FQNNGV. Between the trimmed V and J ends, which lost 2 bases and 7 bases, there was a span of 12 bases. The CDR3 runs 14 residues. DNA of the CDR3: TGTGCCAGCAGCTTACGGGACATGTCGAACACCATATATTTT. This translates into CASSLRDMSNTIYF.

This clone was counted a single time. The J gene is TRBJ1-2, the V gene TRBV27; D might be TRBD1 (5 bases). The V end lost 5 bases, the J end lost 3 bases, and 10 bases lay between the germline ends. The germline V gene has CDR1 MNHEY and CDR2 SMNVEV (reference sequence). This CDR3 comprises 13 residues. The DNA of the CDR3 is TGTGCCAGCAGTCCTGACAGATACTATGGCTACACCTTC. Translated, it gives CASSPDRYYGYTF.

The sample holds a few counts of this clone. The chain links TRBV9 to TRBJ1-2; 8 positions match TRBD1. Trimming cost V 3 bases and J 9 bases; bases outside gene matches: 10. This CDR3 is built from 14 residues. Per the germline V gene, CDR1 is SGDLS and CDR2 is YYNGEE. The DNA for the CDR3 is TGTGCCAGCAGCGCCGTCGACAGGGGTGGCCGCTACACCTTC. The encoded protein is CASSAVDRGGRYTF.

The chain has TRBV21-1 and TRBJ1-2; the listed D gene, TRBD1, was not tested against the DNA. TRBV21-1 is a recognized pseudogene. The length of the CDR3 is 16 residues. CDR3 loop: CASSKEGGRGSYGYTF. CDR3 bases: TGTGCCAGCAGCAAAGAGGGGGGCAGGGGGTCCTATGGCTACACCTTC.

The V gene is TRBV4-2, the J gene TRBJ1-4; 9 bases fit TRBD1. Germline CDR1 is LGHNA and CDR2 is YNFKEQ. Losses at the gene ends were 1 base for V and 4 bases for J; bases not matched to a gene: 1. CDR3 size: 15 residues. The CDR3 reads CASSQGDRDNEKLFF. CDR3 sequence (DNA): TGTGCCAGCAGCCAAGGGGACAGGGATAATGAAAAACTGTTTTTT.

Only a few counts were recorded for this clone. The chain has TRBV5-1 and TRBJ2-7, with 9 bases lining up with TRBD1. The CDR3 extends over 14 amino acids. CDR1 and CDR2 from the germline V gene are SGHRS and YFSETQ. V dropped 3 bases and J dropped 3; count of bases not matched to a gene: 4. The CDR3 DNA is TGCGCCAGCAGCTCCGGGACAGGGTTCTACGAGCAGTACTTC. It specifies CASSSGTGFYEQYF.

J is TRBJ2-7 and V is TRBV28, with D possibly matching TRBD1 (5 bases). CDR3 length: 15 amino acids. Germline CDR1 reads MDHEN; CDR2 reads SYDVKM. V lost 7 bases and J lost 1, with 17 bases in between. In DNA, the CDR3 is TGTGCCAGCACCCCCCAGGGCGCTCTATCCTACGAGCAGTACTTC. Encoded protein: CASTPQGALSYEQYF.

J is TRBJ1-1 and V is TRBV10-3; unclear D gene. The CDR3 extends over 13 amino acids. The germline V gene has CDR1 ENHRY and CDR2 SYGVKD. The V gene lost 7 bases and the J gene lost 5 bases, with 14 bases spanning the gap. The CDR3 region has the DNA TGTGCCATCACCCACGACGGGGAGACTGAAGCTTTCTTT. Translation: CAITHDGETEAFF.